This T cell receptor beta chain was retrieved from a study of cytomegalovirus exposure and HLA in healthy donors. J lost 1 base, V lost 0 bases, and 3 bases had no gene match. The CDR3 has 16 amino acids. Germline V lookup: CDR1 MNHEY, CDR2 SVGAGI. The roughly 120-subject validation cohort, separate from the roughly 700-subject first cohort, included the donors. Assay: immunoSEQ multiplex PCR; the TCRdb copy retains only in-frame clones and omits some. The table has 100,000 to 130,000 clones, 95% seen once. The receptor's source is a woman younger than 30 in good health and CMV-seronegative. The chain carries TRBV6-5 and TRBJ2-3, with 8 nucleotides matching TRBD2. Sequences were obtained from PBMCs. DNA of the CDR3: TGTGCCAGCAGTTACTCGAGTAGCGGGGGCACAGATACGCAGTATTTT. Translating gives CASSYSSSGGTDTQYF.